The rows below give T cell receptor beta chains drawn from one sample of a study of Ad26.COV2.S vaccination and SARS-CoV-2 variants. TCRdb's copy holds only in-frame clones and misses some; the assay was immunoSEQ multiplex PCR. This table has 350,000 to 400,000 clones, approximately 86% appearing once. The sequenced sample was peripheral blood, obtained in a trial of Ad26.COV2.S vaccine versus placebo. The receptor source for this set is a person aged 18-60 years who received the Ad26.COV2.S COVID-19 vaccine or a placebo. The CDR3 runs from the conserved cysteine through the conserved F or W. A D gene is named only where the DNA matches it firmly. The size field is filled for only some rows; it gives once, few, many or a size class.

>TRBV18|NA|once|14|TRBJ1-5
TGTGCCAGCTCACCCGCCAGGGGAGATCAGCCCCAGCATTTT
CASSPARGDQPQHF
>TRBV19|NA|NA|13|TRBJ1-3
TGTGCCAGTATGGTTACAGAAGGAAACACCATATATTTT
CASMVTEGNTIYF
>TRBV19|NA|NA|15|TRBJ1-2
TGTGCCAGTACCCCGGGGGGGAGCGGGAACTATGGCTACACCTTC
CASTPGGSGNYGYTF
>TRBV19|NA|NA|14|TRBJ2-7
TGTGCCAGTAGTAGTCAGGCCGGGGGAGCCGAGCAGTACTTC
CASSSQAGGAEQYF
>TRBV19|TRBD1|NA|15|TRBJ2-1
TGTGCCAGTAGTATGGGGCAGGGGGAATACAATGAGCAGTTCTTC
CASSMGQGEYNEQFF
>TRBV6-5|TRBD1|NA|15|TRBJ1-6
TGTGCCAGCAGTTACTCGACAGGGGGGAATTCACCCCTCCACTTT
CASSYSTGGNSPLHF
>TRBV4-3|NA|NA|14|TRBJ1-1
TGCGCCAGCAGCCAAACAATCGATACTAAGCAAGCTTTCTTT
CASSQTIDTKQAFF
>TRBV5-1|NA|NA|14|TRBJ1-1
TGCGCCAGCAGCTTGACCGGGACAACGGCTGAAGCTTTCTTT
CASSLTGTTAEAFF
>TRBV7-2|TRBD1|once|14|TRBJ1-5
TGTGCCAGCAGCCTCGGACAGGGCAATCAGCCCCAGCATTTT
CASSLGQGNQPQHF
>TRBV7-2|NA|NA|16|TRBJ1-1
TGTGCCAGCAGCTTAGGCGCCGACAGACCGAACACTGAAGCTTTCTTT
CASSLGADRPNTEAFF
>TRBV11-2|TRBD2|NA|16|TRBJ2-7
TGTGCCAGCAGCTTAGAGGGAGGGGTCAACTCCTACGAGCAGTACTTC
CASSLEGGVNSYEQYF
>TRBV5-5|NA|NA|14|TRBJ2-5
TGTGCCAGCAGCCCCAGGACAGAACAAGAGACCCAGTACTTC
CASSPRTEQETQYF
>TRBV7-2|NA|NA|13|TRBJ1-2
TGTGCCAGCATGGACAGTCCCTTATATGGCTACACCTTC
CASMDSPLYGYTF
>TRBV4-1|NA|NA|15|TRBJ1-2
TGCGCCAGCAGCCACCCCAGCCCGGGCAGGTATGGCTACACCTTC
CASSHPSPGRYGYTF
>TRBV6-2/TRBV6-3|TRBD1|once|16|TRBJ1-5
TGTGCCAGCAGTTACTCGGACAGGAGGGGCAATCAGCCCCAGCATTTT
CASSYSDRRGNQPQHF
>TRBV27|TRBD2|NA|15|TRBJ2-1
TGTGCCAGCAGTCGGCTCGGGGGGGCTGGGAATGAGCAGTTCTTC
CASSRLGGAGNEQFF
>TRBV5-1|TRBD1|NA|15|TRBJ1-2
TGCGCCAGCAGCTTGGGACAGGGAGGTAGCTATGGCTACACCTTC
CASSLGQGGSYGYTF
>TRBV19|TRBD1|NA|15|TRBJ2-7
TGTGCCAGTAGTATAACGACAGGGGCTTTGGACGAGCAGTACTTC
CASSITTGALDEQYF
>TRBV7-8|NA|NA|15|TRBJ1-1
TGTGCCAGCAGCTTAGAAAGGGGCGGAGGATATGAAGCTTTCTTT
CASSLERGGGYEAFF
>TRBV7-9|NA|NA|12|TRBJ2-5
TGTGCCAGCGGAGACTACCAAGAGACCCAGTACTTC
CASGDYQETQYF
>TRBV19|NA|NA|16|TRBJ2-7
TGTGCCAGTAGTATAGGAGGGTTCGAGAGCTCCTACGAGCAGTACTTC
CASSIGGFESSYEQYF
>TRBV6-2/TRBV6-3|TRBD1|once|15|TRBJ1-2
TGTGCCAGCAGTTCTAGGACAGGGGGGAACTATGGCTACACCTTC
CASSSRTGGNYGYTF
>TRBV7-2|NA|NA|16|TRBJ1-6
TGTGCCAGCAGCCCTGGGGGGTCTACCGGGAATTCACCCCTCCACTTT
CASSPGGSTGNSPLHF
>TRBV2|NA|few|16|TRBJ1-6
TGTGCCAGCAGTGAAGAATACAGGAGAACTGGTTCACCCCTCCACTTT
CASSEEYRRTGSPLHF
>TRBV7-9|NA|NA|16|TRBJ1-1
TGTGCCAGCAGCCCTGGTCGGGGGGCCATGAACACTGAAGCTTTCTTT
CASSPGRGAMNTEAFF
>TRBV7-2|NA|NA|16|TRBJ2-2
TGTGCCAGCAGCACAGGCCCCTATTCGAACACCGGGGAGCTGTTTTTT
CASSTGPYSNTGELFF
>TRBV4-3|NA|NA|20|TRBJ1-3
TGCGCCAGCAGCCCACTCGGTTACATCGTGCGAAACTCCTCTGGAAACACCATATATTTT
CASSPLGYIVRNSSGNTIYF
>TRBV6-4|NA|NA|17|TRBJ1-1
TGTGCCAGCATCAGCACTGGGGACGTGGCAGGGAACACTGAAGCTTTCTTT
CASISTGDVAGNTEAFF
>TRBV11-2|TRBD2|NA|16|TRBJ2-1
TGTGCCAGCAGCACCCGACTAGCGGGGCTCGTGGATGAGCAGTTCTTC
CASSTRLAGLVDEQFF
>TRBV11-2|NA|NA|13|TRBJ2-5
TGTGCCAGCAGCTTAATAGCGGAAGAGACCCAGTACTTC
CASSLIAEETQYF
>TRBV4-1|TRBD1|NA|14|TRBJ2-2
TGCGCCAGCGGGGGGACAGGGGCCACCGGGGAGCTGTTTTTT
CASGGTGATGELFF
>TRBV5-1|NA|NA|13|TRBJ2-7
TGCGCCAGCAGCTTCCAGGGCTCCTACGAGCAGTACTTC
CASSFQGSYEQYF
>TRBV7-2|NA|NA|13|TRBJ1-1
TGTGCCAGCAGGACATACAGGAACACTGAAGCTTTCTTT
CASRTYRNTEAFF
>TRBV10-3|NA|NA|12|TRBJ1-2
TGTGCCATCAACACAGGGAACTATGGCTACACCTTC
CAINTGNYGYTF
>TRBV6-5|NA|NA|15|TRBJ1-3
TGTGCCAGCACCCGAGTCCTAAGCTCTGGAAACACCATATATTTT
CASTRVLSSGNTIYF
>TRBV10-1|NA|few|11|TRBJ2-2
TGCGCCAGCAGTGAAGGGGGGGAGCTGTTTTTT
CASSEGGELFF
>TRBV7-2|NA|NA|16|TRBJ2-5
TGTGCCAGCAGCCAACTAGGGACTTCCTGGCTGGAGACCCAGTACTTC
CASSQLGTSWLETQYF
>TRBV3-1/TRBV3-2|NA|NA|14|TRBJ1-6
TGTGCCAGCAGCCAAGATTCTCGGGATCCTTCCCTCCACTTT
CASSQDSRDPSLHF
>TRBV7-2|NA|NA|14|TRBJ1-1
TGTGCCAGCAGCCCAAAGGCATCGGGTTTTGAAGCTTTCTTT
CASSPKASGFEAFF
>TRBV29-1|NA|few|16|TRBJ1-2
TGCAGCGTTGAAACCCTGGAGGGGAAAGGTGCGAATGGCTACACCTTC
CSVETLEGKGANGYTF
>TRBV9|TRBD1|once|13|TRBJ2-5
TGTGCCAGCAGCGTCCGACAGGGGGAGACCCAGTACTTC
CASSVRQGETQYF
>TRBV10-2|TRBD1|NA|12|TRBJ2-7
TGCGCCAGCTGGACAGGGGGCAACGAGCAGTACTTC
CASWTGGNEQYF
>TRBV18|NA|NA|14|TRBJ1-2
TGTGCCAGCTCACCTACCGAGAGTAACTATGGCTACACCTTC
CASSPTESNYGYTF
>TRBV4-3|NA|NA|17|TRBJ1-3
TGCGCCAGCAGCCACTCGACCGCGAACTCCGGGGGAAACACCATATATTTT
CASSHSTANSGGNTIYF
>TRBV7-2|NA|NA|16|TRBJ1-5
TGTGCCAGCAGCATCCGCGGGGGACCAGTAAACCAGCCCCAGCATTTT
CASSIRGGPVNQPQHF
>TRBV10-3|NA|once|16|TRBJ2-6
TGTGCCATCAGTGAGTCTGGCGTCTCTGGGGCCAACGTCCTGACTTTC
CAISESGVSGANVLTF
>TRBV7-2|NA|NA|12|TRBJ1-4
TGTGCCAGCAGCCCCGGGACCCTGGCTCTGTTTTTT
CASSPGTLALFF
>TRBV4-1|NA|NA|17|TRBJ1-2
TGCGCCAGCAGCCAAGATATTAGGGCAGGGCCTTCGGTAGGCTACACCTTC
CASSQDIRAGPSVGYTF
>TRBV5-4|NA|NA|15|TRBJ1-4
TGTGCCAGCAGCTTGGCAGGCAGCCCCTTGGGGAAACTGTTTTTT
CASSLAGSPLGKLFF
>TRBV4-1|NA|NA|14|TRBJ2-1
TGCGCCAGCAGCCAAGGCTGGGAGGACAATGAGCAGTTCTTC
CASSQGWEDNEQFF
>TRBV19|NA|NA|15|TRBJ1-2
TGTGCCAGTAGTATTCTTTACACGGGCCTTGACGGCTACACCTTC
CASSILYTGLDGYTF
>TRBV5-1|NA|NA|16|TRBJ2-7
TGCGCCAGCAGCTTGGAACCCGGGGATCTTGGGGTCGAGCAGTACTTC
CASSLEPGDLGVEQYF
>TRBV11-2|NA|NA|15|TRBJ2-2
TGTGCCAGCAGCTCGCTCTTTGGGGGCACCGGGGAGCTGTTTTTT
CASSSLFGGTGELFF
>TRBV4-1|NA|NA|17|TRBJ1-6
TGCGCCAGCAGCCGGTTATTGGGGGCGCGGTCGATTCAACCCCTCCACTTT
CASSRLLGARSIQPLHF
>TRBV25-1|NA|NA|15|TRBJ1-2
TGTGCCAGCAGTGACACAGGGAAGGGTAACTATGGCTACACCTTC
CASSDTGKGNYGYTF
>TRBV4-1|NA|few|14|TRBJ1-1
TGCGCCAGCAGCCAAGATCTGTCAAACACTGAAGCTTTCTTT
CASSQDLSNTEAFF
>TRBV4-2|NA|NA|13|TRBJ2-3
TGTGCCAGCAGCCGCGCTCGCACAGATACGCAGTATTTT
CASSRARTDTQYF
>TRBV5-1|NA|NA|15|TRBJ2-3
TGCGCCAGCAGTATGGGTAGCGTGAGCACAGATACGCAGTATTTT
CASSMGSVSTDTQYF